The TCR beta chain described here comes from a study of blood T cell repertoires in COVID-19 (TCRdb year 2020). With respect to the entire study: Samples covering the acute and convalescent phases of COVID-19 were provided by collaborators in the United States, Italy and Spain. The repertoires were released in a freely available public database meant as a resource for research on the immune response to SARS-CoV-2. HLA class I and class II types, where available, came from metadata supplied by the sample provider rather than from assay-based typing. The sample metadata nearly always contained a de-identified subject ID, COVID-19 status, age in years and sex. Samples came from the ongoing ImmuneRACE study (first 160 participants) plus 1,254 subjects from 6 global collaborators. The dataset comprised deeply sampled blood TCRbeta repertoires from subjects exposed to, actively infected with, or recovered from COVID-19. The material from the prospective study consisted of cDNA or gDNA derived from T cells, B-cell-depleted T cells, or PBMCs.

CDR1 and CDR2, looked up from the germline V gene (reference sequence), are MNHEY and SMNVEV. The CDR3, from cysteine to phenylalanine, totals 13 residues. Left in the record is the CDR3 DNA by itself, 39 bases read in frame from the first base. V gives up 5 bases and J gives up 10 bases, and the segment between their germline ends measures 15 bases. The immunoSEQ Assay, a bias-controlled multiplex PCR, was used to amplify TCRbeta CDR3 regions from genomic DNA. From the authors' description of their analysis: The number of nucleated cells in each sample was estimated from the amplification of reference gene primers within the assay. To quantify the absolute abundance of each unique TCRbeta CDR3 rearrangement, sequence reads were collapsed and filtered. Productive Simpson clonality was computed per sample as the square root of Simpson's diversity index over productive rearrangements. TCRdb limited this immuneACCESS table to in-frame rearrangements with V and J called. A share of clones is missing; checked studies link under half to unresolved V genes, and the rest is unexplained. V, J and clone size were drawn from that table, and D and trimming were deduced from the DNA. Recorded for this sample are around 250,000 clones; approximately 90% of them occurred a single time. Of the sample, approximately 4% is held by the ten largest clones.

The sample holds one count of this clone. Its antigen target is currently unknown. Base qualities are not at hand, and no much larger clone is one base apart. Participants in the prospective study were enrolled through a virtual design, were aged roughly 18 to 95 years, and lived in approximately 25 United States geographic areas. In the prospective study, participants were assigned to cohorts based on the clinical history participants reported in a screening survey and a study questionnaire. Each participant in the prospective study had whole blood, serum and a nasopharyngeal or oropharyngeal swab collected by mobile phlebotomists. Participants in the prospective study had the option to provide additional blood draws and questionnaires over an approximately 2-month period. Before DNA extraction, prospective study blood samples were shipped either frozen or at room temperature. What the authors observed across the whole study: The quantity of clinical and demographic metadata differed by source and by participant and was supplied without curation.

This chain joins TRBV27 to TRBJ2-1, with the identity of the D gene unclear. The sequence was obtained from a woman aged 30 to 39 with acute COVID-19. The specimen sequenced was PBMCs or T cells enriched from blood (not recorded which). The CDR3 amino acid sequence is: CASSPVHSREQFF. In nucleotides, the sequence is TGTGCCAGCAGTCCGGTCCACTCGAGGGAGCAGTTCTTC.